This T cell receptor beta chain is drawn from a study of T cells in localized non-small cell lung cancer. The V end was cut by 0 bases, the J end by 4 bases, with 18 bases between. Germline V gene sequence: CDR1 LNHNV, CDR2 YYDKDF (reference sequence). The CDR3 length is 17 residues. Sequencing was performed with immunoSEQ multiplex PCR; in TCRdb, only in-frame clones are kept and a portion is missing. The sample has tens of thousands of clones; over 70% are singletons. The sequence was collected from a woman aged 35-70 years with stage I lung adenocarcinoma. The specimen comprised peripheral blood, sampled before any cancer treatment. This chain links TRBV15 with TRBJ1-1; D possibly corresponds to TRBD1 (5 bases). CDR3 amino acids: CATSRDYGGRVGTEAFF. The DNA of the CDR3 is TGTGCCACCAGCAGAGATTATGGGGGGAGGGTGGGCACTGAAGCTTTCTTT.